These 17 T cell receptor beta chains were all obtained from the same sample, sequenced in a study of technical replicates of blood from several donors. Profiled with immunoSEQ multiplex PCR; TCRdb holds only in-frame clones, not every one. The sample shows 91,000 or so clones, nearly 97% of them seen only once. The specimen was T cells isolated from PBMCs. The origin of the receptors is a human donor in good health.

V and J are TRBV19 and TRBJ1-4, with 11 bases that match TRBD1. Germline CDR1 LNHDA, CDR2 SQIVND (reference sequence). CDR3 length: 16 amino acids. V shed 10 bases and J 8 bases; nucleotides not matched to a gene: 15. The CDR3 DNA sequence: TGTGCCACCAGAGATCGGGACAGGGGGTTTGGGGAAAAACTGTTTTTT. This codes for CATRDRDRGFGEKLFF.

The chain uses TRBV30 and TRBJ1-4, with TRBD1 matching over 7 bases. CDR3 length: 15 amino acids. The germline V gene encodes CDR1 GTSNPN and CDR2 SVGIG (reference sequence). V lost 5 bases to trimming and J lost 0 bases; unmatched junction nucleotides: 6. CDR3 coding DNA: TGTGCCTGGGGGGGACAGACCGCAACTAATGAAAAACTGTTTTTT. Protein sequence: CAWGGQTATNEKLFF.

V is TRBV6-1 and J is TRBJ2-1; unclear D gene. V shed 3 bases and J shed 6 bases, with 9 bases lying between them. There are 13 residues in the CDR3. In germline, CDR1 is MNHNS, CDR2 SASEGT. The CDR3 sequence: CASSDLDLNEQFF. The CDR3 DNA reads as TGTGCCAGCAGTGATCTAGACCTCAATGAGCAGTTCTTC.

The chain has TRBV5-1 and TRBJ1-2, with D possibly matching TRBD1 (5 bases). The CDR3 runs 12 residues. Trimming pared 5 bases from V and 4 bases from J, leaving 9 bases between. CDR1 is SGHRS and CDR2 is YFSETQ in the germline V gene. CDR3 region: CASSDSFYGYTF. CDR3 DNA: TGCGCCAGCAGTGACAGTTTCTATGGCTACACCTTC.

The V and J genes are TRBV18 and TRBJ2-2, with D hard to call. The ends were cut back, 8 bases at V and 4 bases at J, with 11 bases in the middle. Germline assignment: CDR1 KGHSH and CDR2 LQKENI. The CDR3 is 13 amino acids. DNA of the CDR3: TGTGCCAGCAGTCTGCGGTCCACCGGGGAGCTGTTTTTT. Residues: CASSLRSTGELFF. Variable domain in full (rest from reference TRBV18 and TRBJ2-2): NAGVMQNPRHLVRRRGQEARLRCSPMKGHSHVYWYRQLPEEGLKFMVYLQKENIIDESGMPKERFSAEFPKEGPSILRIQQVVRGDSAAYFCASSLRSTGELFFGEGSRLTVL.

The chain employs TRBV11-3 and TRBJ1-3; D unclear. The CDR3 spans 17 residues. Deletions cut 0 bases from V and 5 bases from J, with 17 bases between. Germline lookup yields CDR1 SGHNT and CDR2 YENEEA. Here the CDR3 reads CASSLDVSKGRRNTIYF. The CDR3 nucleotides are TGTGCCAGCAGCTTAGATGTCTCCAAAGGGAGAAGAAACACCATATATTTT.

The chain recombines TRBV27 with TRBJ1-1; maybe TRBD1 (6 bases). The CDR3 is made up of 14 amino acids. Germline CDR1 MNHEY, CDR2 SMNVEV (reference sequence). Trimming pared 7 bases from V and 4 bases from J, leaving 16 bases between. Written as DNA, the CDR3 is TGTGCCAGCACCCATTCTGTAGGGGGCACTGAAGCTTTCTTT. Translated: CASTHSVGGTEAFF.

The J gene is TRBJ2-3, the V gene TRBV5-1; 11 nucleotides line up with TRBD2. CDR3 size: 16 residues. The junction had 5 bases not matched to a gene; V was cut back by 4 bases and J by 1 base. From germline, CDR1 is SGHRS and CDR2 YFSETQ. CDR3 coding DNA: TGCGCCAGCAGCAACCTAGCGGGAGGAGGCACAGATACGCAGTATTTT. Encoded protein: CASSNLAGGGTDTQYF.

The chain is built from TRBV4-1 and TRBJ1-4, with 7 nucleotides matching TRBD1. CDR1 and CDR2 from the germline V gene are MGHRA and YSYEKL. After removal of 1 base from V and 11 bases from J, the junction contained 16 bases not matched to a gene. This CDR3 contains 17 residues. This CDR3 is CASSQAFLTGWYRKLFF. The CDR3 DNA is TGCGCCAGCAGCCAAGCCTTTTTGACAGGGTGGTATAGGAAACTGTTTTTT.

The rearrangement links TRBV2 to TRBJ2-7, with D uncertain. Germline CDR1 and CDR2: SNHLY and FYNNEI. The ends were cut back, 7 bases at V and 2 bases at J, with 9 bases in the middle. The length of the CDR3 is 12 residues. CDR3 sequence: CASTGYPYEQYF. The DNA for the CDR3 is TGTGCCAGCACCGGGTACCCCTACGAGCAGTACTTC.

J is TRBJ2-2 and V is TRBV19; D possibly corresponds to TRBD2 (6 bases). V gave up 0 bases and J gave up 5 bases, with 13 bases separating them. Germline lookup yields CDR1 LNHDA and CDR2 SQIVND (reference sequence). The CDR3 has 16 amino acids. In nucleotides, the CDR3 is TGTGCCAGTAGTATAGACAGGGATGGGGGGACCGGGGAGCTGTTTTTT. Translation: CASSIDRDGGTGELFF.

The CDR3 loop reads CASSLSGFRDRGNQPQHF. The CDR3 DNA follows: TGTGCCAGCAGCTTAAGCGGGTTTCGGGACAGGGGAAATCAGCCCCAGCATTTT. V usage is TRBV13 and J usage is TRBJ1-5; 10 bases match TRBD1. This CDR3 is 18 amino acids long. V dropped 2 bases and J dropped 4; count of bases not matched to a gene: 11. Germline CDR1 is PRHDT and CDR2 is FYEKMQ (reference sequence).

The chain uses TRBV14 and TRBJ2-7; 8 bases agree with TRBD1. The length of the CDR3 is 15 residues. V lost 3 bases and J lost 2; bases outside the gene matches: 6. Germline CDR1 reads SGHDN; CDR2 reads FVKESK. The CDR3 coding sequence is TGTGCCAGCAGCCATTTAGACAGGGGAACCTACGAGCAGTACTTC. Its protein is CASSHLDRGTYEQYF.

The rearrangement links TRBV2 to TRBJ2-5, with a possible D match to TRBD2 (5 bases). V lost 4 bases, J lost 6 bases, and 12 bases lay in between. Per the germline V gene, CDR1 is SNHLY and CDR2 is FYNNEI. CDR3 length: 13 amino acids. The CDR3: CASSVDSRQTQYF. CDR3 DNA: TGTGCCAGCAGTGTGGACTCTCGGCAGACCCAGTACTTC.

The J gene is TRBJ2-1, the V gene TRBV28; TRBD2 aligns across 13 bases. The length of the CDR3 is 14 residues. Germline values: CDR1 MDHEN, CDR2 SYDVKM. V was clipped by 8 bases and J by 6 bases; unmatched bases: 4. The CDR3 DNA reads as TGTGCCAGCTCCGGGACTAGCGGGACCAATGAGCAGTTCTTC. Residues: CASSGTSGTNEQFF.

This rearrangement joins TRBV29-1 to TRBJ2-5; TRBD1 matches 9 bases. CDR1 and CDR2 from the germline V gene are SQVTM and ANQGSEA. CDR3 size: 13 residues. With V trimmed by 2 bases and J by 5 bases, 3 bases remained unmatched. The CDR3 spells CSVERDREETQYF. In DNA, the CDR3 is TGCAGCGTTGAAAGGGACAGGGAGGAGACCCAGTACTTC.

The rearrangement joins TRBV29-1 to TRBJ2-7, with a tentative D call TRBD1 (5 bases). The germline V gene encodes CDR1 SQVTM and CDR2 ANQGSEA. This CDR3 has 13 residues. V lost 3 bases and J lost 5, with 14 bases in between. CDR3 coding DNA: TGCAGCGTTGATTCCCCAGGGTATAACGAGCAGTACTTC. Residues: CSVDSPGYNEQYF.